This T cell receptor (beta chain) was sequenced for a study of OX40 agonist ivuxolimab in advanced cancers. Whole-study findings and limits: Fewer expanded clones were found on average in CD4+ than in CD8+ T cells.

The germline V gene encodes CDR1 KGHSH and CDR2 LQKENI. The CDR3 is 14 residues long. Trimming pared 4 bases from V and 8 bases from J, leaving 15 bases between. Concerning this clone: What it binds is not known.

This table comes from immunoSEQ multiplex PCR, and its TCRdb copy is limited to in-frame clones, with some not included. The data show around 65,000 clones, 65% to 80% seen once. Researchers took blood at baseline, on cycle 4 day 1, and on cycle 7 day 1. The specimen was CD4+ or CD8+ T cells sorted from blood, collected in a trial of the OX40 agonist ivuxolimab. The J gene is TRBJ2-1, the V gene TRBV18; no reliable D call. The sequence came from an adult with an advanced solid tumor such as melanoma, head and neck, liver or kidney cancer. CDR3 sequence (DNA): TGTGCCAGCTCACGGGAAGCATCGTTTTATGAGCAGTTCTTC. This encodes CASSREASFYEQFF.